This entry lists 18 T cell receptor beta chains sequenced from one sample in a study of T-cell memory formation after mild COVID-19. TCRdb independently ran MiXCR on the 5' RACE reads; one entry per CDR3 protein. The sample lists 250,000 to 400,000 distinct CDR3 sequences, 13% to 15% occurring once. The sequencing input was PBMCs or a T cell subset sorted from them (not recorded which). These receptors originate from a man between 18 and 35 years old who had mild COVID-19 (a few samples of this study predate the infection). Cell type and time point are not known.

There are a few counts of this clonotype. The chain couples TRBV5-1 to TRBJ1-2; D unresolved. The CDR3 loop spans 15 amino acids. Deletions cut 4 bases from V and 3 bases from J, with 16 bases between. Germline loops: CDR1 SGHRS, CDR2 YFSETQ. CDR3 sequence reads: CASSVGKAADYGYTF. Written as DNA, the CDR3 is TGCGCCAGCAGCGTAGGAAAGGCGGCAGACTATGGCTACACCTTC.

This clonotype was observed a few times. This chain joins TRBV7-8 and TRBJ1-2; a possible D gene is TRBD1 (5 bases). The CDR3 is 16 residues long. Trimming removed 5 bases from V and 2 bases from J, with 18 bases in between. Germline values: CDR1 SGHVS, CDR2 FQNEAQ. The CDR3 DNA is TGTGCCAGCAGCCTGGGGCGTTCGAATTTAAACTATGGCTACACCTTC. Its translation: CASSLGRSNLNYGYTF.

The chain employs TRBV13 and TRBJ2-2; a weak D match, TRBD1 (6 bases). The CDR3 consists of 15 residues. CDR1 and CDR2 from the germline V gene are PRHDT and FYEKMQ (reference sequence). V lost 7 bases and J lost 0, with 12 bases in between. The CDR3 bases are TGTGCCAGCATGCAGGGGACCGCGAACACCGGGGAGCTGTTTTTT. Amino acid sequence: CASMQGTANTGELFF.

The rearrangement uses TRBV25-1 and TRBJ2-5, with no clear D. Germline V gene sequence: CDR1 MGHDK, CDR2 SYGVNS. V lost 2 bases and J lost 0, with 7 bases in between. The CDR3 totals 14 residues. CDR3 sequence reads: CASSERLYQETQYF. As DNA, the CDR3 is TGTGCCAGCAGTGAAAGGCTGTACCAAGAGACCCAGTACTTC.

This chain links TRBV20-1 with TRBJ1-2; D not certain. The length of the CDR3 is 11 residues. Germline-derived CDR1 and CDR2 are DFQATT and SNEGSKA (reference sequence). V was pared by 3 bases and J by 6 bases, with 8 bases between. CDR3 nucleotide sequence: TGCAGTGCTAGGTCGGGGAATGGCTACACCTTC. It yields the protein CSARSGNGYTF.

This clonotype was observed at least ten times. The V call is TRBV5-1, the J call TRBJ1-2; D may be TRBD1 (5 bases). Germline V gene sequence: CDR1 SGHRS, CDR2 YFSETQ. The V end lost 0 bases, the J end lost 7 bases, and 19 bases lay between the germline ends. The CDR3 totals 16 residues. CDR3 region: CASSLAGRFTPFGYTF. For the CDR3, the DNA is TGCGCCAGCAGCTTGGCGGGGCGTTTCACCCCCTTTGGCTACACCTTC.

The J gene is TRBJ1-5, the V gene TRBV12-3 or TRBV12-4; D might be TRBD1 (6 bases). CDR3 size: 13 residues. Trimming shortened V by 5 bases and J by 4 bases, and 9 bases separated the two germline ends. This CDR3 reads CASSRQENQPQHF. The CDR3 DNA is TGTGCCAGCAGTCGACAGGAGAATCAGCCCCAGCATTTT.

The chain carries TRBV5-1 and TRBJ1-1; no clear D. The CDR3 is 15 residues long. In germline, CDR1 is SGHRS, CDR2 YFSETQ. The V and J ends lost 1 base and 0 bases respectively, with 10 bases between them. The DNA of the CDR3 is TGCGCCAGCAGCTTGCCGGCAGCCTTGAACACTGAAGCTTTCTTT. This translates into CASSLPAALNTEAFF.

The chain is built from TRBV12-3 or TRBV12-4 and TRBJ2-1; unclear D gene. The V end lost 6 bases, the J end lost 4 bases, and 13 bases lay between the germline ends. The CDR3 runs 14 residues. CDR3 coding DNA: TGTGCCAGCAGCCCCCGACGGATTTACAATGAGCAGTTCTTC. Encoded protein: CASSPRRIYNEQFF.

The rearrangement links TRBV5-1 to TRBJ2-2; D is uncertain. CDR3 length equals 13 residues. Germline CDR1 reads SGHRS; CDR2 reads YFSETQ. Trimming took off 0 bases at V and 8 bases at J, with 8 bases between the two ends. CDR3 in DNA: TGCGCCAGCAGCTTGGAAAGTTGGGGGGAGCTGTTTTTT. Protein sequence: CASSLESWGELFF.

In its sample, this clonotype was seen a few times. The J gene is TRBJ2-7, the V gene TRBV4-2, with 7 bases lining up with TRBD1. V dropped 1 base and J dropped 1; count of bases not matched to a gene: 4. The germline V gene encodes CDR1 LGHNA and CDR2 YNFKEQ. The length of the CDR3 is 15 residues. The CDR3 protein is CASSQGTGLSYEQYF. The CDR3 nucleotides read TGTGCCAGCAGCCAAGGGACAGGTCTTTCCTACGAGCAGTACTTC.

The chain employs TRBV7-2 and TRBJ1-5; D gene ambiguous. Trimming removed 4 bases from V and 4 bases from J, with 26 bases in between. The CDR3 is 19 residues long. CDR1 SGHTA and CDR2 FQGNSA come from the germline V gene. CDR3 bases: TGTGCCAGCAGCTCGTATCCACTTAGATTGTCAGTTGGTAATCAGCCCCAGCATTTT. Its protein is CASSSYPLRLSVGNQPQHF.

This clonotype came up a few times. The rearrangement links TRBV5-1 to TRBJ2-3; D remains unclear. The CDR3 length is 14 residues. Looked up from germline, CDR1 is SGHRS and CDR2 is YFSETQ. Deletions cut 4 bases from V and 2 bases from J, with 11 bases between. The CDR3 bases are TGCGCCAGCAGCCCGGTCAGCCTCACAGATACGCAGTATTTT. This codes for CASSPVSLTDTQYF.

This clonotype was detected only a few times. The chain recombines TRBV7-9 with TRBJ2-5; a weak D match, TRBD2 (5 bases). Germline V gene data show CDR1 as SEHNR and CDR2 as FQNEAQ (reference sequence). The CDR3 runs to 16 residues. V lost 5 bases and J 4 bases, leaving 20 bases between the germline ends. The CDR3 DNA reads as TGTGCCAGCAGCAATCCAATCGGGGTGGTGGGAGAGACCCAGTACTTC. Its protein product is CASSNPIGVVGETQYF.

This clonotype was recorded a few times. The chain has TRBV9 and TRBJ1-6; the D is unclear. This CDR3 comprises 16 residues. Trimming took 2 bases from V and 7 from J, leaving 16 bases between them. Germline assignment: CDR1 SGDLS and CDR2 YYNGEE. CDR3 amino acids: CASSVSGGLANSPLHF. As DNA, the CDR3 is TGTGCCAGCAGCGTCAGTGGAGGGTTAGCAAATTCACCCCTCCACTTT. Supplemented by reference TRBV9 and TRBJ1-6, the full variable domain reads DSGVTQTPKHLITATGQRVTLRCSPRSGDLSVYWYQQSLDQGLQFLIQYYNGEERAKGNILERFSAQQFPDLHSELNLSSLELGDSALYFCASSVSGGLANSPLHFGNGTRLTVT.

This clonotype was counted only a few times. The chain recombines TRBV6-6 with TRBJ2-3; TRBD2 is a possible D gene (6 bases). CDR1 and CDR2 (germline): MNHNY, SVGAGI (reference sequence). This CDR3 contains 13 residues. V lost 2 bases and J 5 bases, leaving 8 bases between the germline ends. The chain's CDR3 is CASSYTGRDTQYF. The CDR3 DNA follows: TGTGCCAGCAGTTACACCGGGAGAGATACGCAGTATTTT.

This clonotype came up a few times. The chain links TRBV29-1 to TRBJ2-3; D is perhaps TRBD1 (6 bases). This CDR3 region has 12 residues. Trimming shortened V by 3 bases and J by 3 bases, and 7 bases separated the two germline ends. The germline CDR1 and CDR2 sequences are SQVTM and ANQGSEA. DNA for the CDR3: TGCAGCGTTGACCAGGGGACAGATACGCAGTATTTT. Protein sequence: CSVDQGTDTQYF.

The J gene is TRBJ2-6, the V gene TRBV11-2, with 7 bases lining up with TRBD1. The CDR3 runs to 18 residues. Trimming took 2 bases from V and 1 from J; bases not matched to a gene: 8. CDR1 and CDR2 from the germline V gene are SGHAT and FQNNGV. The CDR3 protein is CASSLTPGGPSGANVLTF. The CDR3 region has the DNA TGTGCCAGCAGCTTAACACCAGGGGGACCGTCTGGGGCCAACGTCCTGACTTTC. The full variable domain, completed using reference TRBV11-2 and TRBJ2-6, is EAGVAQSPRYKIIEKRQSVAFWCNPISGHATLYWYQQILGQGPKLLIQFQNNGVVDDSQLPKDRFSAERLKGVDSTLKIQPAKLEDSAVYLCASSLTPGGPSGANVLTFGAGSRLTVL.